This T cell receptor beta chain was observed in a study of CD8 T cells in ankylosing spondylitis. This clonotype was seen a handful of times. Trimming left V 7 bases short and J 6 bases short, with 13 bases between. The CDR3 length is 13 residues. One entry per CDR3 protein, called by TCRdb with MiXCR from the 5' RACE reads. The sample consists of hundreds of thousands of distinct CDR3 sequences, 20% of them appearing once. The sequenced sample consisted of blood, either unsorted or a sorted T cell fraction (not recorded which). This rearrangement joins TRBV12-3 or TRBV12-4 to TRBJ1-5; D is undetermined. The clonotype comes from a male donor with ankylosing spondylitis or in good health (not recorded which). CDR3 DNA: TGTGCCAGCACCTGGGGAGGAGGTCAGCCCCAGCATTTT. This encodes CASTWGGGQPQHF.